This T cell receptor (beta chain) derives from a study of response to subunit inactivated influenza vaccine (dated by TCRdb to the late 2010s). In terms of the full investigation: To follow how T cells responded to a trivalent subunit inactivated influenza vaccine, the researchers relied on deep quantitative profiling of the T cell receptor repertoire. The paper as a whole reports these results and caveats: The authors suggested that each seasonal influenza vaccination may recruit only a limited number of new T cells.

This clonotype was recorded a few times. Its antigen specificity is not known. No clone much larger than this one lies a single base away; base qualities are absent. Library prep was done by RT-PCR. The data were produced on an Illumina HiSeq 2500. TCRdb cleaned the public reads at Q25 with fastp, built clones with MiXCR and kept in-frame beta chains. Entries are consolidated by CDR3 protein sequence, retaining the most common genes and DNA. The sample table records about 540,000 distinct CDR3 sequences; around 21% of these occur just once. The top ten constitute about 3% of the sample. CDR1 and CDR2 were assigned from the germline V gene as SNHLY and FYNNEI. The V and J ends are trimmed by 0 bases and 10 bases, leaving 10 bases between them. Including the terminal cysteine and phenylalanine, the CDR3 comprises 14 residues. Only the CDR3 region is kept as DNA, spanning 42 bases read in frame from base 1.

Another study also made use of these data, one on T cells expressing NK-cell markers. That second report states: 5'RACE template switching, by which a universal primer site and unique molecular identifiers were added, was used to make TCR beta cDNA libraries. Fewer than ten donors provided sorted CD3+CD56+NKG2C+, CD3+CD56+NKG2C- and CD3+CD56-NKG2C+ T-cell subsets, whose TCR beta-chain repertoires were profiled. Among the eight sequenced donors, only one was HCMV-seronegative, while the other seven were HCMV-seropositive. In several experiments an anti-gammadeltaTCR antibody was added to restrict sorting to alphabetaTCR-expressing T cells. In over 5 donors, the dominant CD3+CD56+NKG2C+ clonotypes were among the top 10 CD8+ clonotypes and accounted for about 1.0-7.5% of CD8+ T cells. Those dominant clonotypes were again the most abundant among CD3+CD56-NKG2C+ cells in a few donors, at about 25-65%. Whether the expanded NKG2C-expressing T cell clones were specific for HCMV antigens remained unclear. Randomly selected healthy volunteers, three men and five women, were used as the eight sequenced donors. HCMV serostatus was determined by detecting HCMV-specific IgG in serum with a commercial ELISA kit. Peripheral blood mononuclear cells were isolated from blood by Ficoll density gradient centrifugation. Using Miltenyi isolation kits, CD4+ and CD8+ T cells were isolated from PBMC through magnetic immunoseparation. cDNA synthesis was primed from the TCR beta constant segment, followed by two successive PCR amplification steps. Sequencing of the libraries produced 2 x 150 bp reads on Illumina HiSeq 2000/2500, MiSeq or NextSeq. MIGEC was used to demultiplex reads and group reads by UMI, and MiTCR was used to assemble and quantify clonotypes. To exclude erroneous sequences, only TCR cDNA sequences supported by at least two reads were retained. The tcR package was used for downstream repertoire analysis, and clonotypes were matched between fractions using CDR3 nucleotide sequence together with V segment. VDJmatch was used to annotate antigen specificity against VDJdb, with one amino acid substitution allowed in CDR3.

This receptor was obtained from a man in his fifties or sixties who received an inactivated influenza vaccine. Donor details come from another sample of the same person, matched by shared clones. The sample here was CD4+ T cells sorted from PBMCs, taken roughly 13 days after vaccination. The chain was built from TRBV2 and TRBJ1-6; the D gene cannot be resolved reliably. The encoded CDR3 is CASSEALVKSPLHF. The DNA sequence is as follows: TGTGCCAGCAGTGAAGCGCTTGTCAAATCACCCCTCCACTTT.